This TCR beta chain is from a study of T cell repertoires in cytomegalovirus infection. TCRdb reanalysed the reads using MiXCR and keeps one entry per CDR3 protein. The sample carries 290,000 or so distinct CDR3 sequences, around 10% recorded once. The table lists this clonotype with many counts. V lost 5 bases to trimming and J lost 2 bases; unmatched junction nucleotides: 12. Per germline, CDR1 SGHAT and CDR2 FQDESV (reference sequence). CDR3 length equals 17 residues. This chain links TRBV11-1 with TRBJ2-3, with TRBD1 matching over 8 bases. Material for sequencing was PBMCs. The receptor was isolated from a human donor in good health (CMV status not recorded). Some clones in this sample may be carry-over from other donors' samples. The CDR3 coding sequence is TGTGCCAGCAGCCCTGGGACAGGACACCTTCCCACAGATACGCAGTATTTT. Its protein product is CASSPGTGHLPTDTQYF.